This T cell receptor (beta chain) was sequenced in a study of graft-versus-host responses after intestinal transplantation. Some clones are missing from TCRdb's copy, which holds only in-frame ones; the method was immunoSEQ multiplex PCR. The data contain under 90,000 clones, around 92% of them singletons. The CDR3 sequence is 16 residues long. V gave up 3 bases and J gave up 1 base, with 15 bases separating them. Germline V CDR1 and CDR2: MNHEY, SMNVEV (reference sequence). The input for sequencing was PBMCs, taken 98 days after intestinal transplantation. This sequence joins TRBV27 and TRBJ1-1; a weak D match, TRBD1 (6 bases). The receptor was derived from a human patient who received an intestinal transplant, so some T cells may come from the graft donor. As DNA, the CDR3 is TGTGCCAGCAGTTTCTCGGCAGGGGCCCCGAACACTGAAGCTTTCTTT. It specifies CASSFSAGAPNTEAFF.